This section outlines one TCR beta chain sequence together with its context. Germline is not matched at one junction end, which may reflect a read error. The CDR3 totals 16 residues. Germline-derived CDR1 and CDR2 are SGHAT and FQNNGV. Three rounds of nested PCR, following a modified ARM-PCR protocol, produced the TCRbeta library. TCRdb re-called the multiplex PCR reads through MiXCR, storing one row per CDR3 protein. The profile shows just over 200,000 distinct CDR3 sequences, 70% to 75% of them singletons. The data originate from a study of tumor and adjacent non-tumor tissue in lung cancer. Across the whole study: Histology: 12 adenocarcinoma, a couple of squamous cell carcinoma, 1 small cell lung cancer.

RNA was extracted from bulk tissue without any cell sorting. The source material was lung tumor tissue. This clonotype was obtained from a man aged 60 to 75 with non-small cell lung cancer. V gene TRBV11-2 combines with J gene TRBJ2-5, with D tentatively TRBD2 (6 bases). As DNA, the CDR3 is TGTACCAGCAGCTCCACAATGGGGGGACCAAAGGACGCCCAGTACTTC. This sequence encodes CTSSSTMGGPKDAQYF.